These T cell receptor beta chains were read from a single sample in a study of T cell changes during pregnancy in multiple sclerosis. Clones were read by immunoSEQ multiplex PCR, and TCRdb kept only the in-frame ones, dropping some. The sample contains about 67,000 clones, roughly 90% of which appear only once. Specimen: peripheral blood, collected in the second trimester of pregnancy. These receptors all come from a female donor with multiple sclerosis, enrolled in a pregnancy study. The CDR3 runs from the conserved cysteine through the conserved F or W. The order of the fields is V gene, D gene, J gene, clone size, CDR3 protein, CDR3 DNA. A D gene is named only where the DNA matches it firmly. Clone size is shown for a subset of rows, as once, few, many or a class of expanded clone.

TRBV2	TRBD1	TRBJ2-2	-	CASRTGTDTGELFF	TGTGCCAGCAGAACCGGGACAGACACCGGGGAGCTGTTTTTT
TRBV7-9	TRBD1	TRBJ1-6	-	CASSLSQQGNSPLHF	TGTGCCAGCAGCTTATCCCAACAGGGGAATTCACCCCTCCACTTT
TRBV7-9	-	TRBJ1-2	-	CASSRDSYGYTF	TGTGCCAGCAGCCGAGACTCCTATGGCTACACCTTC
TRBV2	TRBD1	TRBJ1-6	-	CASTGQGGESPLHF	TGTGCCAGCACCGGACAGGGAGGAGAATCACCCCTCCACTTT
TRBV18	-	TRBJ1-1	-	CASSPRQNTEAFF	TGTGCCAGCTCACCGAGGCAGAACACTGAAGCTTTCTTT
TRBV4-1	-	TRBJ2-7	-	CASSQDPRVNSYEQYF	TGCGCCAGCAGCCAAGATCCCAGGGTAAATTCCTACGAGCAGTACTTC
TRBV7-8	-	TRBJ1-5	-	CASSKTGYGQSQPQHF	TGTGCCAGCAGTAAAACAGGGTATGGGCAAAGTCAGCCCCAGCATTTT
TRBV19	-	TRBJ2-2	-	CASAGGNTGELFF	TGTGCCAGCGCCGGGGGGAACACCGGGGAGCTGTTTTTT
TRBV5-5	TRBD2	TRBJ2-7	-	CASSSVAGVHEQYF	TGTGCCAGCAGCTCCGTAGCGGGAGTCCACGAGCAGTACTTC
TRBV11-1	TRBD1	TRBJ2-4	-	CASSQDRASKNIQYF	TGTGCCAGCAGTCAGGACAGGGCGTCCAAAAACATTCAGTACTTC
TRBV6-5	-	TRBJ1-5	-	CASSYSSENQPQHF	TGTGCCAGCAGTTACTCTTCAGAAAATCAGCCCCAGCATTTT
TRBV29-1	TRBD2	TRBJ2-1	once	CSVRLAGGPSFVNEQFF	TGCAGCGTGAGACTAGCGGGAGGGCCGAGTTTTGTAAATGAGCAGTTCTTC
TRBV30	TRBD1	TRBJ2-7	once	CAWSDARTGPYEQYF	TGTGCCTGGAGTGACGCCAGGACAGGGCCCTACGAGCAGTACTTC
TRBV5-1	TRBD1	TRBJ2-3	-	CASRPGTGPDTQYF	TGCGCCAGCAGACCCGGGACAGGGCCAGATACGCAGTATTTT
TRBV29-1	TRBD1	TRBJ1-1	-	CSATGALNTEAFF	TGCAGCGCGACAGGGGCCCTCAACACTGAAGCTTTCTTT
TRBV6-1	-	TRBJ1-1	-	CASRENRDTEAFF	TGTGCCAGCAGGGAAAACAGGGACACTGAAGCTTTCTTT
TRBV2	TRBD2	TRBJ2-3	-	CASSEPSGGADTQYF	TGTGCCAGCAGTGAGCCTAGCGGGGGGGCAGATACGCAGTATTTT
TRBV19	-	TRBJ1-2	-	CASSIDGRGGNYGYTF	TGTGCCAGTAGTATAGATGGAAGGGGAGGCAACTATGGCTACACCTTC
TRBV9	-	TRBJ2-2	-	CASSPQALNTGELFF	TGTGCCAGCAGCCCCCAAGCTTTGAACACCGGGGAGCTGTTTTTT
TRBV11-1	TRBD1	TRBJ1-4	-	CASSLGTGTPEKLFF	TGTGCCAGCAGCCTCGGGACAGGGACACCTGAAAAACTGTTTTTT
TRBV7-9	-	TRBJ2-1	-	CASSSQGKSQFF	TGTGCCAGCAGCTCACAGGGCAAGTCGCAGTTCTTC
TRBV16	TRBD1	TRBJ1-1	once	CASSQVGQGWDTEAFF	TGTGCCAGCAGCCAAGTCGGACAGGGCTGGGACACTGAAGCTTTCTTT
TRBV30	TRBD2	TRBJ2-1	-	CAWSIGTSGYNEQFF	TGTGCCTGGAGTATCGGGACTAGCGGGTACAATGAGCAGTTCTTC
TRBV10-3	TRBD1	TRBJ2-1	-	CAISEKQGGYNEQFF	TGTGCCATCAGTGAAAAACAGGGGGGATACAATGAGCAGTTCTTC
TRBV7-2	-	TRBJ1-2	-	CASSSVKANYGYTF	TGTGCCAGCAGCTCAGTTAAAGCTAACTATGGCTACACCTTC
TRBV19	TRBD1	TRBJ2-7	-	CASSLQGARRGGEQYF	TGTGCCAGTAGTTTACAGGGGGCCCGGCGAGGGGGCGAGCAGTACTTC
TRBV2	-	TRBJ1-5	-	CASSRDTGGDQPQHF	TGTGCCAGCAGTCGGGACACCGGGGGGGATCAGCCCCAGCATTTT
TRBV6-5	-	TRBJ2-7	-	CASSFTEEYF	TGTGCCAGCAGTTTTACCGAGGAGTACTTC
TRBV7-2	TRBD2	TRBJ2-3	-	CASSWSVAGGNTDTQYF	TGTGCCAGCAGCTGGAGTGTAGCGGGAGGGAACACAGATACGCAGTATTTT
TRBV6-5	-	TRBJ1-2	-	CASSYSGGENYGYTF	TGTGCCAGCAGTTACAGTGGTGGAGAAAATTATGGCTACACCTTC
TRBV5-1	-	TRBJ2-1	-	CASSLEDNEQFF	TGCGCCAGCAGCTTAGAGGACAATGAGCAGTTCTTC
TRBV5-4	TRBD2	TRBJ2-5	-	CASSLRLSGEETQYF	TGTGCCAGCAGCTTGCGGCTTAGCGGGGAGGAGACCCAGTACTTC
TRBV7-2	-	TRBJ1-5	-	CASSLSWAEGHQPQHF	TGTGCCAGCAGCTTATCCTGGGCAGAGGGTCATCAGCCCCAGCATTTT
TRBV4-2	-	TRBJ2-1	once	CASSQDKGGTNNEQFF	TGTGCCAGCAGCCAAGATAAGGGAGGGACAAACAATGAGCAGTTCTTC
TRBV30	-	TRBJ2-7	-	CAWNRVTYDEQYF	TGTGCCTGGAATCGAGTTACCTACGACGAGCAGTACTTC
TRBV18	-	TRBJ2-7	few	CASSEGAVHEQYF	TGTGCCAGCTCGGAGGGGGCCGTCCACGAGCAGTACTTC
TRBV7-9	TRBD1	TRBJ1-2	-	CASSLGTGAGYGYTF	TGTGCCAGCAGCTTGGGGACAGGGGCGGGCTATGGCTACACCTTC
TRBV13	-	TRBJ2-6	-	CASSLGTAPPGANVLTF	TGTGCCAGCAGCTTAGGGACAGCTCCGCCTGGGGCCAACGTCCTGACTTTC
TRBV19	-	TRBJ2-1	-	CASSPGTGYGNEQFF	TGTGCCAGTAGTCCCGGAACAGGCTATGGCAATGAGCAGTTCTTC
TRBV12-1	-	TRBJ2-3	once	CASSFVGAGTDTQYF	-
TRBV5-8	TRBD1	TRBJ2-3	-	CASSLQGDTQYF	TGTGCCAGCAGCTTACAGGGGGATACGCAGTATTTT
TRBV7-2	-	TRBJ1-2	-	CASSAYQPNYGYTF	TGTGCCAGCAGCGCGTATCAACCGAACTATGGCTACACCTTC
TRBV4-2	-	TRBJ2-2	-	CASSPPRQALSAGELFF	TGTGCCAGCAGCCCCCCACGACAAGCCCTTAGCGCCGGGGAGCTGTTTTTT
TRBV7-8	TRBD1	TRBJ1-5	-	CASSLRDRVNQPQHF	TGTGCCAGCAGCCTCCGGGACAGGGTTAACCAGCCCCAGCATTTT
TRBV7-2	TRBD1	TRBJ1-4	-	CASSSGQGGNEKLFF	TGTGCCAGCAGCTCCGGACAGGGCGGTAATGAAAAACTGTTTTTT